What follows are 25 T cell receptor beta chains derived from one specimen sequenced in a study of graft-versus-host responses after intestinal transplantation. No antigen has been identified for these receptors. Measured with immunoSEQ multiplex PCR; TCRdb has only the in-frame clones, and not every one. The table shows about 39,000 clones, with 90% to 95% occurring only once. This specimen consisted of unstimulated CD8+ T cells sorted from spleen or lymph node cells, obtained before transplant. These receptor sequences come from a human donor who was the organ donor for an intestinal transplant.

CDR3 sequence (DNA): TGTGCCAGCAGCGCAGACAGGGCAACTAATGAAAAACTGTTTTTT. Its protein product is CASSADRATNEKLFF. The chain combines TRBV9 with TRBJ1-4; 7 nucleotides line up with TRBD1. V shed 3 bases, J shed 0 bases, and the junction held 2 bases outside the gene matches. The germline V gene encodes CDR1 SGDLS and CDR2 YYNGEE. The CDR3 has 15 amino acids.

The chain links TRBV28 to TRBJ2-1, with D tentatively TRBD1 (5 bases). This CDR3 is 13 amino acids long. Per the germline V gene, CDR1 is MDHEN and CDR2 is SYDVKM. V dropped 2 bases and J dropped 6 bases, with 8 bases sitting between them. The CDR3 loop is CASSLQGINEQFF. The CDR3 nucleotides are TGTGCCAGCAGTTTACAGGGAATCAATGAGCAGTTCTTC.

The genes are TRBV2 and TRBJ1-4; unclear D gene. Trimming removed 0 bases from V and 9 bases from J, with 5 bases in between. Germline lookup yields CDR1 SNHLY and CDR2 FYNNEI. The CDR3 runs to 12 residues. The CDR3 loop reads CASSEAHQKLFF. The CDR3 nucleotides are TGTGCCAGCAGTGAAGCGCATCAAAAACTGTTTTTT.

The rearrangement links TRBV6-5 to TRBJ2-7; D possibly uses TRBD1 or TRBD2 (5 bases each). Germline CDR1 is MNHEY and CDR2 is SVGAGI. V shed 5 bases and J shed 2 bases, with 10 bases lying between them. The CDR3 runs to 13 residues. The CDR3 nucleotides read TGTGCCAGCAGTGCGCAGGGACCCTACGAGCAGTACTTC. This translates into CASSAQGPYEQYF.

This sequence joins TRBV9 and TRBJ2-1; D perhaps matches TRBD2 (5 bases). The CDR3 spans 15 residues. Trimming left V 8 bases short and J 3 bases short, with 18 bases between. Per germline, CDR1 SGDLS and CDR2 YYNGEE. CDR3 amino acids: CASSHGEAFYNEQFF. The CDR3 coding sequence is TGTGCCAGTTCACACGGGGAAGCCTTCTACAATGAGCAGTTCTTC.

This rearrangement joins TRBV11-3 to TRBJ2-1; D is possibly TRBD2 (6 bases). The V and J ends lost 5 bases and 5 bases respectively, with 22 bases between them. CDR1 and CDR2 (germline): SGHNT, YENEEA. CDR3 length: 17 amino acids. The CDR3 DNA is TGTGCCAGCAGCCGTTACCCGGAGGGCGATTTCCACAATGAGCAGTTCTTC. Residues: CASSRYPEGDFHNEQFF.

This clone was observed a single time. The V gene is TRBV4-1, the J gene TRBJ1-2; 9 bases match TRBD1. In germline, CDR1 is MGHRA, CDR2 YSYEKL. With 0 bases clipped from V and 4 bases from J, the junction kept 6 bases outside the gene matches. There are 16 residues in the CDR3. CDR3 nucleotide sequence: TGCGCCAGCAGCCAAGAGAGGACAGGGGCAGTCTATGGCTACACCTTC. This sequence encodes CASSQERTGAVYGYTF.

The chain recombines TRBV5-1 with TRBJ1-1, with no clear D. The length of the CDR3 is 14 residues. Germline CDR1 and CDR2: SGHRS and YFSETQ. Trimming pared 2 bases from V and 1 base from J, leaving 9 bases between. CDR3 sequence: CASSLPTENTEAFF. The CDR3 DNA sequence: TGCGCCAGCAGCTTACCTACAGAGAACACTGAAGCTTTCTTT. Combining the CDR3 with reference TRBV5-1 and TRBJ1-1 gives the whole variable domain KAGVTQTPRYLIKTRGQQVTLSCSPISGHRSVSWYQQTPGQGLQFLFEYFSETQRNKGNFPGRFSGRQFSNSRSEMNVSTLELGDSALYLCASSLPTENTEAFFGQGTRLTVV.

The rearrangement joins TRBV15 to TRBJ1-2; D remains unclear. CDR1 and CDR2 (germline): LNHNV, YYDKDF (reference sequence). The CDR3 runs 15 residues. Trimming left V 0 bases short and J 8 bases short, with 16 bases between. CDR3 nucleotide sequence: TGTGCCACCAGCAGAGATTTGGAGGCTCTGGGCGGCTACACCTTC. Amino acids: CATSRDLEALGGYTF.

The chain has TRBV15 and TRBJ2-2; 7 nucleotides agree with TRBD2. The CDR3 sequence is 14 residues long. Germline V gene data show CDR1 as LNHNV and CDR2 as YYDKDF (reference sequence). With 6 bases clipped from V and 1 base from J, the junction kept 2 bases outside the gene matches. The CDR3 loop is CATSGGGNTGELFF. In DNA, the CDR3 is TGTGCCACCAGTGGCGGGGGGAACACCGGGGAGCTGTTTTTT.

V and J are TRBV7-9 and TRBJ1-1; D uncertain. The CDR3 loop spans 11 amino acids. V lost 5 bases and J 2 bases, leaving 3 bases between the germline ends. Germline lookup yields CDR1 SEHNR and CDR2 FQNEAQ (reference sequence). In nucleotides, the CDR3 is TGTGCCAGCAGCCATAACACTGAAGCTTTCTTT. This sequence encodes CASSHNTEAFF.

This chain links TRBV6-5 with TRBJ2-1, with D possibly matching TRBD2 (5 bases). Trimming took off 6 bases at V and 9 bases at J, with 12 bases between the two ends. Germline assignment: CDR1 MNHEY and CDR2 SVGAGI. The CDR3 sequence is 12 residues long. The CDR3 DNA reads TGTGCCAGCAGATCAACCGGGATTGAGCAGTTCTTC. It codes for CASRSTGIEQFF.

The genes are TRBV9 and TRBJ2-7; 8 bases are shared with TRBD2. CDR1 is SGDLS, CDR2 YYNGEE, per germline. Trimming at V came to 0 bases and at J to 5 bases, leaving 4 bases not matched to a gene. CDR3 length: 14 amino acids. The CDR3 DNA follows: TGTGCCAGCAGCGTAGACCCAGCGGGGGACGAGCAGTACTTC. It specifies CASSVDPAGDEQYF.

The rearrangement links TRBV7-9 to TRBJ2-7; perhaps D is TRBD1 or TRBD2 (5 bases each). Trimming pared 1 base from V and 7 bases from J, leaving 8 bases between. CDR1 SEHNR and CDR2 FQNEAQ come from the germline V gene (reference sequence). This CDR3 has 12 residues. The CDR3 DNA follows: TGTGCCAGCAGCTTAGTCGGGACGGAGCAGTACTTC. This sequence encodes CASSLVGTEQYF.

The chain links TRBV2 to TRBJ2-3, with 11 positions matching TRBD2. Losses at the gene ends were 4 bases for V and 3 bases for J; bases not matched to a gene: 6. CDR1 and CDR2 (germline): SNHLY, FYNNEI. This CDR3 region has 16 residues. DNA of the CDR3: TGTGCCAGCAGTGCCTATAGCGGGGGGGCAACAGATACGCAGTATTTT. Protein: CASSAYSGGATDTQYF.

The genes are TRBV4-1 and TRBJ2-7; 7 positions match TRBD2. The ends lost 0 bases at V and 0 bases at J; junction bases unmatched: 11. From germline, CDR1 is MGHRA and CDR2 YSYEKL. This CDR3 region has 18 residues. The CDR3 nucleotides are TGCGCCAGCAGCCAAGAGGGAGCCGGGACTATCAGCTCCTACGAGCAGTACTTC. Encoded protein: CASSQEGAGTISSYEQYF.

This sequence joins TRBV4-1 and TRBJ1-1; D is uncertain. The CDR3 is 13 amino acids. The V end lost 4 bases, the J end lost 8 bases, and 14 bases lay between the germline ends. The V gene's germline CDR1 is MGHRA and CDR2 YSYEKL. CDR3 region: CASSPPLYPEAFF. DNA of the CDR3: TGCGCCAGCAGCCCCCCTCTATACCCCGAAGCTTTCTTT.

The J gene is TRBJ1-1, the V gene TRBV19, with 8 nucleotides matching TRBD1. The V gene end was trimmed by 0 bases and the J gene end by 4 bases; junction bases not matched to a gene: 7. Germline V CDR1 and CDR2: LNHDA, SQIVND (reference sequence). CDR3 size: 16 residues. The CDR3 DNA reads TGTGCCAGTAGTATAGACCCCGACAGGGGCTTCACTGAAGCTTTCTTT. Its protein is CASSIDPDRGFTEAFF.

The rearrangement joins TRBV5-1 to TRBJ1-1, with D uncertain. The germline CDR1 and CDR2 sequences are SGHRS and YFSETQ. The ends were cut back, 0 bases at V and 0 bases at J, with 9 bases in the middle. The length of the CDR3 is 15 residues. This chain's CDR3 is CASSLVPDMNTEAFF. The CDR3 DNA sequence: TGCGCCAGCAGCTTGGTTCCCGACATGAACACTGAAGCTTTCTTT.

This clone was seen just once. V gene TRBV18 combines with J gene TRBJ2-1, with 11 bases that match TRBD2. The CDR3 is 16 amino acids. Germline lookup yields CDR1 KGHSH and CDR2 LQKENI. The trim removed 2 bases at V and 12 bases at J, leaving 12 bases unmatched. CDR3 sequence (DNA): TGTGCCAGCTCACCATACCTAGCGGGGGGCCTAGGAGGGCAGTTCTTC. Translating it yields CASSPYLAGGLGGQFF. Supplemented by reference TRBV18 and TRBJ2-1, the full variable domain reads NAGVMQNPRHLVRRRGQEARLRCSPMKGHSHVYWYRQLPEEGLKFMVYLQKENIIDESGMPKERFSAEFPKEGPSILRIQQVVRGDSAAYFCASSPYLAGGLGGQFFGPGTRLTVL.

The genes are TRBV18 and TRBJ1-1, with TRBD1 as a possible D gene (5 bases). Trimming cost V 3 bases and J 0 bases, with 17 bases left between them. CDR3 length: 17 amino acids. The germline V gene encodes CDR1 KGHSH and CDR2 LQKENI. CDR3 region: CASSPLSAGPLNTEAFF. The CDR3 region has the DNA TGTGCCAGCTCACCTCTATCGGCAGGGCCCTTGAACACTGAAGCTTTCTTT.

The chain is built from TRBV27 and TRBJ2-1; 9 bases fit TRBD2. This CDR3 has 17 amino acids. The germline CDR1 and CDR2 sequences are MNHEY and SMNVEV (reference sequence). The trim removed 0 bases at V and 0 bases at J, leaving 3 bases unmatched. The CDR3 sequence: CASSLSSGRSSYNEQFF. The CDR3, as DNA: TGTGCCAGCAGTTTATCTAGCGGGAGAAGCTCCTACAATGAGCAGTTCTTC.

The chain is built from TRBV6-5 and TRBJ2-7, with 10 positions matching TRBD1. V shed 4 bases and J 6 bases; nucleotides not matched to a gene: 3. The germline gives CDR1 MNHEY, CDR2 SVGAGI. This CDR3 has 13 amino acids. The CDR3 DNA sequence: TGTGCCAGCAGTTTGGGACAGGGGATCGAGCAGTACTTC. Its translation: CASSLGQGIEQYF.

The chain recombines TRBV30 with TRBJ1-2; TRBD1 matches 7 bases. Germline V gene sequence: CDR1 GTSNPN, CDR2 SVGIG (reference sequence). The CDR3 loop spans 13 amino acids. V lost 8 bases to trimming and J lost 5 bases; unmatched junction nucleotides: 11. CDR3 DNA sequence: TGTGCCGGGGACGGGACAGCGGCATATGGCTACACCTTC. Protein product: CAGDGTAAYGYTF.

This chain uses TRBV14 with TRBJ2-7; D is unclear. Trimming pared 2 bases from V and 2 bases from J, leaving 7 bases between. CDR1 SGHDN and CDR2 FVKESK come from the germline V gene. CDR3 size: 13 residues. The DNA for the CDR3 is TGTGCCAGCAGCCAATTTACGGCCTACGAGCAGTACTTC. Amino acid sequence: CASSQFTAYEQYF.